Each of the 8 T cell receptor beta chains below was sequenced from the same sample in a study of CD8+ T cells in alopecia areata. Following RNA extraction, reverse transcription yielded cDNA that acted as the sequencing template. Generated by immunoSEQ multiplex PCR, the TCRdb table keeps only in-frame clones and is missing some. This sample comprises some 1,900 clones, none seen once only. Material for sequencing was lesional skin. These receptors were obtained from a C3H/HeJ mouse with alopecia areata. This line is of MHC haplotype H2-k.

This clone occurred a few times. A far larger clone is off by one base, so a read error is likely. Germline and genes here are mouse. Read coverage stops 4 residues before the CDR3 terminus; the germline J gene supplies the remainder. This sample includes further DNA sequences coding for the same CDR3. This sequence joins TRBV13-3 and TRBJ2-1; 9 nucleotides agree with TRBD2. Germline V gene data show CDR1 as NNHDY and CDR2 as SYVADS. This CDR3 has 15 amino acids. With 5 bases clipped from V and 1 base from J, the junction kept 4 bases outside the gene matches. CDR3 DNA, as far as it was read: TGTGCCAGCAGCCCGGACTGGGGCAACTATGCT. It is translated as CASSPDWGNYA. The full CDR3 sequence reads CASSPDWGNYAEQFF.

This clone was recorded at least ten times. Genes and germline come from the mouse. Read sequence stops 4 residues before the CDR3 end, and the germline J gene provides the missing end. The V gene is TRBV14, the J gene TRBJ2-4; 8 bases are shared with TRBD1. The CDR3 has 14 residues. CDR1 and CDR2 (germline): SGHDT, FRDEAV. The part of the CDR3 DNA that was read is TGTGCCAGCAGTTCCGGGACAGGAAAAAAC. Protein sequence: CASSSGTGKN. The CDR3 in full is CASSSGTGKNTLYF.

This clone was observed a handful of times. A read error may explain this, as a much larger clone is one base away. Mouse gene names and germline throughout. The part of the CDR3 DNA that was read is TGTGCCAGCAGTATATACTGGGGGGGTAGTCAAAAC. Its protein product is CASSIYWGGSQN. The whole CDR3 region reads CASSIYWGGSQNTLYF. The rearrangement joins TRBV17 to TRBJ2-4; 10 positions match TRBD2. The read halts 4 residues ahead of the CDR3 end, with the missing end drawn from the germline J gene. Germline CDR1 reads MNHDT; CDR2 reads YYDKIL. This CDR3 spans 16 amino acids.

This clone rates as large. Gene names follow the mouse nomenclature. Read sequence stops 4 residues before the CDR3 end, and the germline J gene provides the missing end. Other DNA sequences of this sample code for an identical CDR3. The chain is built from TRBV29 and TRBJ1-1, with 9 bases that match TRBD1. Germline lookup yields CDR1 MSHET and CDR2 SYDVDS. The CDR3 is 13 residues long. Incomplete CDR3 DNA: TGTGCTAGCAGCCTAAACAGGGGGCGA. This codes for CASSLNRGR. The full-length CDR3 reads as CASSLNRGREVFF.

Ten or more counts support this clone. The gene symbols are mouse symbols. Read coverage stops 4 residues before the CDR3 terminus; the germline J gene supplies the remainder. The V and J genes are TRBV19 and TRBJ1-2, with D perhaps TRBD1 (5 bases). V was cut by 4 bases and J by 0 bases, with 10 bases left in between. Germline V gives CDR1 FNHDT, CDR2 SITEND (reference sequence). The CDR3 covers 14 residues. Incomplete CDR3 DNA: TGTGCCAGCAGTTCTGACAGATCAAACTCC. Protein product: CASSSDRSNS. The complete CDR3 protein is CASSSDRSNSDYTF.

This clone was detected only a few times. Mouse germline and gene names are used. Incomplete CDR3 DNA: TGTGCCAGCAGTCTCCCCCAAGAC. Protein: CASSLPQD. The whole CDR3 sequence reads CASSLPQDTQYF. The V gene is TRBV14, the J gene TRBJ2-5; D unresolved. The observed sequence ends 4 residues before the CDR3 terminus, with the missing tail filled in from the germline J gene. Germline assignment: CDR1 SGHDT and CDR2 FRDEAV. The CDR3 covers 12 residues. Trimming cost V 4 bases and J 2 bases, with 5 bases left between them.

This clone was recorded many times. The germline and genes are mouse ones. The read falls 4 residues short of the CDR3 end, and the missing part is taken from the germline J gene. The chain joins TRBV16 to TRBJ2-7; 7 bases line up with TRBD2. Germline loops: CDR1 SGHSA, CDR2 FRNQAP. The CDR3 covers 15 residues. The CDR3 here is CASSLDGGWVYEQYF. The sequenced part of the CDR3 DNA is TGTGCAAGCAGCTTAGATGGGGGGTGGGTTTAT.

This clone was picked up many times. It differs at one base from a far larger clone, so likely a read error. Genes and germline are mouse. With the read ending 4 residues before the CDR3 end, the germline J gene is used to fill in that end. The V call is TRBV13-3, the J call TRBJ1-4, with a possible D match to TRBD1 (6 bases). With 5 bases removed from V and 6 bases from J, the gap between germline ends came to 17 bases. CDR3 size: 15 residues. CDR1 is NNHDY, CDR2 SYVADS, per germline. The CDR3: CASSLRDTGHERLFF. The CDR3 DNA, read in part, is TGTGCCAGCAGCCTCCGGGACACGGGGCACGAA.